The 27 T cell receptor beta chains reported below all come from one sample, sequenced in a study of blood T cell repertoires in COVID-19. Sequencing used immunoSEQ multiplex PCR; TCRdb keeps in-frame clones, though not all of them. The repertoire holds about 110,000 clones, 65% to 75% seen once, with more than 0.8% in the top ten. Sequenced: peripheral blood. The origin of the receptors is a human donor with acute or convalescent COVID-19. The donor label of this sample is uncertain.

This clone has only one observation. V gene TRBV6-6 combines with J gene TRBJ1-3; 8 positions agree with TRBD1. The V and J ends lost 7 bases and 5 bases, in that order; junction bases with no gene match: 7. Germline V gene lookup returns CDR1 MNHNY and CDR2 SVGAGI (reference sequence). This CDR3 has 14 residues. The CDR3 DNA reads TGTGCCAGCAACACCCGGACAGGGAGAAACACCATATATTTT. Translation: CASNTRTGRNTIYF.

The chain carries TRBV19 and TRBJ1-3; 9 bases fit TRBD1. The CDR3 has 15 amino acids. Germline V gene sequence: CDR1 LNHDA, CDR2 SQIVND (reference sequence). V lost 6 bases to trimming and J lost 3 bases; unmatched junction nucleotides: 6. In nucleotides, the CDR3 is TGTGCCAGTAGGGTGGACAGGGGTGGTGGAAACACCATATATTTT. Its translation: CASRVDRGGGNTIYF. The entire variable domain, with the rest obtained from reference TRBV19 and TRBJ1-3, is as follows: DGGITQSPKYLFRKEGQNVTLSCEQNLNHDAMYWYRQDPGQGLRLIYYSQIVNDFQKGDIAEGYSVSREKKESFPLTVTSAQKNPTAFYLCASRVDRGGGNTIYFGEGSWLTVV.

The chain is built from TRBV19 and TRBJ1-6; TRBD1 aligns across 7 bases. The trim removed 5 bases at V and 7 bases at J, leaving 5 bases unmatched. The CDR3 length is 14 residues. Germline CDR1 reads LNHDA; CDR2 reads SQIVND (reference sequence). CDR3 loop: CASSSQGGNSPLHF. CDR3 coding DNA: TGTGCCAGTAGTTCGCAGGGGGGAAATTCACCCCTCCACTTT.

This clone was found many times. The chain has TRBV7-6 and TRBJ1-2; the match to TRBD1 covers 9 bases. Per the germline V gene, CDR1 is SGHVS and CDR2 is FNYEAQ. V was pared by 5 bases and J by 3 bases, with 7 bases of the junction left unmatched. The CDR3 contains 15 residues. CDR3: CASSNRQGVDYGYTF. The CDR3 coding sequence is TGTGCCAGCAGCAATCGACAGGGGGTCGACTATGGCTACACCTTC.

V usage is TRBV3-1 (or the pseudogene TRBV3-2) and J usage is TRBJ1-6; possible D gene TRBD1, 5 bases. CDR1 and CDR2 from the germline V gene are LGHDT and YNNKEL (reference sequence). This CDR3 is 13 amino acids long. V was cut by 6 bases and J by 10 bases, with 13 bases left in between. CDR3 coding DNA: TGTGCCAGCAGACCTCCAGGGAAATCACCCCTCCACTTT. It encodes CASRPPGKSPLHF.

The chain combines TRBV15 with TRBJ1-2, with D perhaps matching TRBD1 (5 bases). The V gene lost 0 bases and the J gene lost 4 bases, with 12 bases spanning the gap. Germline lookup yields CDR1 LNHNV and CDR2 YYDKDF (reference sequence). This CDR3 has 15 residues. The CDR3: CATSRDQGVVYGYTF. CDR3 sequence (DNA): TGTGCCACCAGCAGAGATCAAGGGGTGGTCTATGGCTACACCTTC.

V gene TRBV7-2 combines with J gene TRBJ1-1; D is undetermined. The V end lost 2 bases, the J end lost 1 base, and 8 bases lay between the germline ends. In germline, CDR1 is SGHTA, CDR2 FQGNSA. The CDR3 totals 14 residues. CDR3 bases: TGTGCCAGCAGCTTACGTAGCGGGAACACTGAAGCTTTCTTT. It specifies CASSLRSGNTEAFF.

This chain connects TRBV4-2 to TRBJ2-7; possible D gene TRBD2, 6 bases. V was clipped by 1 base and J by 2 bases, with 12 bases between them. There are 15 residues in the CDR3. The V gene's germline CDR1 is LGHNA and CDR2 YNFKEQ. CDR3 DNA: TGTGCCAGCAGCCAAGGGTTGGGGGGAGCCTACGAGCAGTACTTC. This translates into CASSQGLGGAYEQYF.

The chain recombines TRBV5-1 with TRBJ2-7; unclear D gene. CDR3 length: 12 amino acids. The germline V and J ends were trimmed by 5 bases and 2 bases, with 8 bases remaining between them. Germline CDR1 SGHRS, CDR2 YFSETQ. CDR3 nucleotide sequence: TGCGCCAGCAGTTCAGGAACCTACGAGCAGTACTTC. Protein: CASSSGTYEQYF.

The rearrangement joins TRBV5-4 to TRBJ2-3; the match to TRBD2 covers 12 bases. CDR1 and CDR2 (germline): SGHNT, YYREEE (reference sequence). The CDR3 is 16 amino acids. Trimming took 7 bases from V and 1 from J; bases not matched to a gene: 7. The CDR3 protein is CASRLAGGRGTDTQYF. In nucleotides, the CDR3 is TGTGCCAGCCGGCTAGCGGGGGGGCGGGGCACAGATACGCAGTATTTT.

This clone has just a few counts. The chain is built from TRBV27 and TRBJ2-7; 7 bases are a match to TRBD1. The CDR3 has 14 residues. V shed 6 bases, J shed 3 bases, and the junction held 8 bases outside the gene matches. Germline CDR1 reads MNHEY; CDR2 reads SMNVEV (reference sequence). The CDR3 region is CASRPRDSYYEQYV. The DNA of the CDR3 is TGTGCCAGCAGACCCCGGGACAGTTACTACGAGCAGTACGTC.

The chain uses TRBV6-2 or TRBV6-3 and TRBJ2-7; TRBD1 agrees at 8 bases. V gave up 5 bases and J gave up 3 bases; unmatched junction bases: 6. Germline CDR1 reads MNHEY; CDR2 reads SVGEGT. This CDR3 has 14 residues. The CDR3: CASSPTGVRYEQYF. In nucleotides, the CDR3 is TGTGCCAGCAGTCCGACAGGGGTTCGCTACGAGCAGTACTTC.

This clone was counted a few times. The chain carries TRBV5-1 and TRBJ2-5, with D possibly being TRBD1 (5 bases). Germline V gives CDR1 SGHRS, CDR2 YFSETQ. This CDR3 is 14 amino acids long. V shed 5 bases and J shed 1 base, with 12 bases lying between them. The CDR3 loop reads CASRPGALQETQYF. The CDR3 nucleotides are TGCGCCAGCAGGCCTGGGGCGCTCCAAGAGACCCAGTACTTC.

The rearrangement joins TRBV6-5 to TRBJ2-7; the match to TRBD1 covers 8 bases. In germline, CDR1 is MNHEY, CDR2 SVGAGI. This CDR3 region has 13 residues. Losses at the gene ends were 9 bases for V and 7 bases for J; bases not matched to a gene: 11. The CDR3 region is CASGTGGGLEQYF. CDR3 DNA sequence: TGTGCCAGTGGTACAGGGGGAGGCTTGGAGCAGTACTTC.

J is TRBJ2-6 and V is TRBV19; D unclear. Trimming removed 5 bases from V and 0 bases from J, with 8 bases in between. This CDR3 region has 15 residues. Germline assignment: CDR1 LNHDA and CDR2 SQIVND (reference sequence). Written as DNA, the CDR3 is TGTGCCAGTAGTCCCGGAGCCTCTGGGGCCAACGTCCTGACTTTC. Translated: CASSPGASGANVLTF.

The J gene is TRBJ2-1, the V gene TRBV19; 7 nucleotides align to TRBD2. The CDR3 is 15 residues long. CDR1 and CDR2 from the germline V gene are LNHDA and SQIVND (reference sequence). The junction had 12 bases not matched to a gene; V was cut back by 5 bases and J by 8 bases. In nucleotides, the CDR3 is TGTGCCAGTAGTCGACTAGCACTCCAGGCCCATGAGCAGTTCTTC. Its translation: CASSRLALQAHEQFF.

This clone was counted a single time. V usage is TRBV29-1 and J usage is TRBJ2-3, with TRBD1 identical over 10 bases. Losses at the gene ends were 3 bases for V and 6 bases for J; bases not matched to a gene: 6. Germline V gene data show CDR1 as SQVTM and CDR2 as ANQGSEA. The CDR3 length is 14 residues. The CDR3 DNA is TGCAGCGTTGACTGGGGACAGGGGCTGGATACGCAGTATTTT. Translation: CSVDWGQGLDTQYF.

This clone has only one observation. This sequence joins TRBV6-4 and TRBJ1-3; unclear D gene. The CDR3 contains 15 residues. Germline CDR1 reads MRHNA; CDR2 reads SNTAGT. Trimming cost V 3 bases and J 0 bases, with 9 bases left between them. Here the CDR3 reads CASSDVLSSGNTIYF. The CDR3 DNA sequence: TGTGCCAGCAGTGATGTCCTCAGCTCTGGAAACACCATATATTTT.

This sequence joins TRBV5-1 and TRBJ2-3; perhaps TRBD2 as D (5 bases). CDR1 SGHRS and CDR2 YFSETQ come from the germline V gene. Trimming pared 4 bases from V and 0 bases from J, leaving 15 bases between. The CDR3 runs 16 residues. This CDR3 reads CASSPFVGSSTDTQYF. In DNA, the CDR3 is TGCGCCAGCAGCCCCTTTGTAGGGAGCAGCACAGATACGCAGTATTTT.

CDR3 in DNA: TGTGCCACCAGCAGAGGACCTACAGGGAACACCGGGGAGCTGTTTTTT. It specifies CATSRGPTGNTGELFF. The chain uses TRBV15 and TRBJ2-2; TRBD1 is a possible D gene (5 bases). Trimming removed 1 base from V and 1 base from J, with 10 bases in between. CDR3 length equals 16 residues. Germline V CDR1 and CDR2: LNHNV, YYDKDF (reference sequence).

The chain recombines TRBV19 with TRBJ1-4; 7 bases align to TRBD1. The CDR3 runs to 14 residues. J lost 5 bases, V lost 4 bases, and 4 bases had no gene match. Germline V CDR1 and CDR2: LNHDA, SQIVND (reference sequence). CDR3 amino acids: CASSTTGPNEKLFF. CDR3 DNA sequence: TGTGCCAGTAGTACGACAGGGCCGAATGAAAAACTGTTTTTT.

The chain couples TRBV19 to TRBJ2-2; 7 bases align to TRBD1. V lost 3 bases to trimming and J lost 4 bases; unmatched junction nucleotides: 2. Germline V gives CDR1 LNHDA, CDR2 SQIVND (reference sequence). The CDR3 runs to 14 residues. The CDR3 reads CASSMTGSTGELFF. In DNA form, the CDR3 reads TGTGCCAGTAGTATGACAGGGAGCACCGGGGAGCTGTTTTTT.

The chain carries TRBV7-2 and TRBJ2-2; D is ambiguous. Trimming took 1 base from V and 4 from J, leaving 10 bases between them. This CDR3 is 15 amino acids long. Looked up from germline, CDR1 is SGHTA and CDR2 is FQGNSA. This CDR3 is CASSLELRFTGELFF. CDR3 nucleotide sequence: TGTGCCAGCAGCTTAGAACTAAGATTCACCGGGGAGCTGTTTTTT.

A few counts support this clone. The V and J genes are TRBV24-1 and TRBJ2-2; TRBD1 matches at 7 bases. The CDR3 has 15 amino acids. After removal of 2 bases from V and 7 bases from J, the junction contained 6 bases not matched to a gene. CDR1 KGHDR and CDR2 SFDVKD come from the germline V gene. CDR3 coding DNA: TGTGCCACCAGTGATTGGGACAGACATTTCGGGGAGCTGTTTTTT. The encoded protein is CATSDWDRHFGELFF.

This clone is categorized as medium-sized. The chain employs TRBV5-1 and TRBJ1-6; D ambiguous. Germline V gene data show CDR1 as SGHRS and CDR2 as YFSETQ. The CDR3 is 15 amino acids. V was clipped by 0 bases and J by 0 bases, with 4 bases between them. The CDR3 sequence is CASSLDSSYNSPLHF. In DNA form, the CDR3 reads TGCGCCAGCAGCTTGGACAGCTCCTATAATTCACCCCTCCACTTT. The variable domain in full, with the rest retrieved from reference TRBV5-1 and TRBJ1-6, is KAGVTQTPRYLIKTRGQQVTLSCSPISGHRSVSWYQQTPGQGLQFLFEYFSETQRNKGNFPGRFSGRQFSNSRSEMNVSTLELGDSALYLCASSLDSSYNSPLHFGNGTRLTVT.

This clone was detected a few times. This chain connects TRBV5-1 to TRBJ1-6, with D possibly matching TRBD1 (6 bases). The CDR3 runs 15 residues. V was shortened by 2 bases and J by 9 bases, with 15 bases between the two germline ends. Germline loops: CDR1 SGHRS, CDR2 YFSETQ. In nucleotides, the CDR3 is TGCGCCAGCAGCTTAGATCAGGGGTCTAGTTCACCCCTCCACTTT. Its translation is CASSLDQGSSSPLHF.

This clone is a singleton in its sample. The V gene is TRBV27, the J gene TRBJ2-3, with D perhaps TRBD2 (7 bases). The CDR3 spans 16 residues. The V end lost 0 bases, the J end lost 7 bases, and 17 bases lay between the germline ends. Germline V gene lookup returns CDR1 MNHEY and CDR2 SMNVEV (reference sequence). The CDR3 loop is CASSLSMGGGANTQYF. The CDR3 region has the DNA TGTGCCAGCAGTTTATCGATGGGTGGGGGGGCTAATACGCAGTATTTT.